This T cell receptor (beta chain) was sequenced during a study of T-cell reconstitution after alpha-beta-depleted transplantation in children. Study results and limitations: At one year after transplant, newly produced T cells mostly accounted for T-cell counts and diversity. Where alpha-beta T cells came from about two months after transplant was reportedly several hundred expanded graft clones. Several patients had high TCRbeta diversity at day 60; it came from surviving recipient T cells and thymic progenitors.

This clonotype was observed a few times. The antigen is not known. Germline CDR1 reads LGHDT; CDR2 reads YNNKEL (reference sequence). CDR3 length equals 12 residues. V was shortened by 3 bases and J by 5 bases, with 8 bases between the two germline ends. Preparation of the TCRbeta library used unique molecular identifiers. Each CDR3 protein is one row after TCRdb ran MiXCR on the PCR reads. The sample lists approximately 650,000 distinct CDR3 sequences, approximately 14% occurring once. The sequence was collected from a girl under 10 years old with congenital amegakaryocytic thrombocytopenia, due to receive a stem cell transplant. The material was PBMCs, obtained before TCRalphabeta/CD19-depleted stem cell transplant. The chain combines TRBV3-1 with TRBJ2-7; no definite D call. CDR3: CASSHSRNEQYF. The CDR3 region has the DNA TGTGCCAGCAGCCACAGCAGAAACGAGCAGTACTTC.